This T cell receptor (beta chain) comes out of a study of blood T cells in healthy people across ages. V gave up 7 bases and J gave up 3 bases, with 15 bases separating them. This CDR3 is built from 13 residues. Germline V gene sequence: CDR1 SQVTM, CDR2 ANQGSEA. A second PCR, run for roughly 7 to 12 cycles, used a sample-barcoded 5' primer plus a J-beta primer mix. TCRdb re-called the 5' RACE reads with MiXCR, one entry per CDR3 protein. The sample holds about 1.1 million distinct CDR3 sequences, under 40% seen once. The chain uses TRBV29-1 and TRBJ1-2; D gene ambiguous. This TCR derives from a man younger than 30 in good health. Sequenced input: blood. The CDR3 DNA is TGCAGCGCAGAGCCGGACGGCCACTATGGCTACACCTTC. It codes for CSAEPDGHYGYTF.